This T cell receptor beta chain came from a study of T cells in Graves' hyperthyroidism and ophthalmopathy. Study-level information: Upon initial diagnosis and before any treatment, peripheral blood was collected.

TCR beta CDR3 regions were amplified from RNA transcripts. The HTBI set primed first-round TCR CDR3 RT-PCR. In TCRdb, the multiplex PCR reads were re-called with MiXCR into one record per CDR3 protein. The data contain approximately 620,000 distinct CDR3 sequences, more than 11% of them singletons. This clonotype was found many times. The germline V and J ends were trimmed by 3 bases and 7 bases, with 12 bases remaining between them. The CDR3 length is 14 residues. From germline, CDR1 is MDHEN and CDR2 SYDVKM. Recently diagnosed hyperthyroidism of less than 2 months' duration affected patients aged 18 to 65.

This clonotype was sampled from a woman aged 30 to 39 with Graves' hyperthyroidism that later progressed to Graves' ophthalmopathy. Sequencing was carried out using blood. The V gene is TRBV28, the J gene TRBJ1-4; the D gene is possibly TRBD1 (5 bases). The CDR3 protein is CASSLPGPSEKLFF. The CDR3 DNA reads as TGTGCCAGCAGTTTGCCGGGACCGTCTGAAAAACTGTTTTTT.